One and the same sample provided the 25 T cell receptor beta chains below, sequenced in a study of blood T cell repertoires in COVID-19. Here immunoSEQ multiplex PCR was the method, and the copy in TCRdb shows in-frame clones only, minus some. The table shows about 240,000 clones, with around 85% occurring only once. Material for sequencing was PBMCs or T cells enriched from blood (not recorded which). All receptors come from a woman aged 40 to 49 with acute COVID-19.

This clone is a singleton in its sample. The chain couples TRBV3-1 (or the pseudogene TRBV3-2) to TRBJ2-3; TRBD2 might be the D (5 bases). In germline, CDR1 is LGHDT, CDR2 YNNKEL (reference sequence). The CDR3 totals 13 residues. Trimming pared 4 bases from V and 8 bases from J, leaving 13 bases between. The CDR3: CASSLILEGTQYF. CDR3 nucleotides: TGTGCCAGCAGCCTGATACTAGAGGGTACGCAGTATTTT.

This CDR3 reads CASSTNRAGMYEQYF. The CDR3 nucleotides are TGTGCCAGCAGTACAAACAGGGCGGGTATGTACGAGCAGTACTTC. The rearrangement uses TRBV27 and TRBJ2-7; perhaps TRBD1 as D (6 bases). Germline CDR1 MNHEY, CDR2 SMNVEV (reference sequence). The length of the CDR3 is 15 residues. With 5 bases removed from V and 4 bases from J, the gap between germline ends came to 18 bases.

V usage is TRBV27 and J usage is TRBJ1-2; 10 bases are a match to TRBD1. V dropped 6 bases and J dropped 3; count of bases not matched to a gene: 4. There are 14 residues in the CDR3. Per germline, CDR1 MNHEY and CDR2 SMNVEV (reference sequence). CDR3 region: CASRATGGDYGYTF. For the CDR3, the DNA is TGTGCCAGCAGGGCGACAGGGGGCGACTATGGCTACACCTTC.

The chain employs TRBV3-1 (or the pseudogene TRBV3-2) and TRBJ2-5, with 11 bases fitting TRBD2. Germline trimming cut 4 bases from V and 4 bases from J; bases unmatched to any gene: 11. CDR3 length equals 17 residues. Germline V lookup: CDR1 LGHDT, CDR2 YNNKEL (reference sequence). The CDR3 sequence is CASSPPQLAGVAETQYF. The CDR3 bases are TGTGCCAGCAGCCCACCTCAACTAGCGGGAGTTGCAGAGACCCAGTACTTC.

V gene TRBV4-1 combines with J gene TRBJ2-7; 7 nucleotides align to TRBD2. This CDR3 has 14 amino acids. The germline V gene has CDR1 MGHRA and CDR2 YSYEKL. The J segment lost 3 bases and the V segment lost 2 bases, leaving 4 bases of the junction unmatched. CDR3 nucleotide sequence: TGCGCCAGCAGCCAACTGGAGCGGGACTACGAGCAGTACTTC. It codes for CASSQLERDYEQYF.

The V gene is TRBV27, the J gene TRBJ2-3, with D maybe TRBD2 (5 bases). Trimming shortened V by 8 bases and J by 7 bases, and 10 bases separated the two germline ends. The germline V gene encodes CDR1 MNHEY and CDR2 SMNVEV (reference sequence). CDR3 length: 11 residues. In nucleotides, the CDR3 is TGTGCCAGCGGGAGTAAGAATACGCAGTATTTT. Translated, it gives CASGSKNTQYF.

The V call is TRBV3-1 (or the pseudogene TRBV3-2), the J call TRBJ1-5; tentatively, D is TRBD1 (5 bases). Germline CDR1 and CDR2: LGHDT and YNNKEL (reference sequence). The CDR3 sequence is 14 residues long. Trimming removed 1 base from V and 5 bases from J, with 9 bases in between. The CDR3: CASSQVGEDQPQHF. In nucleotides, the CDR3 is TGTGCCAGCAGCCAAGTGGGGGAGGATCAGCCCCAGCATTTT.

This rearrangement joins TRBV2 to TRBJ1-2; a possible D gene is TRBD1 (5 bases). The CDR3 is made up of 13 amino acids. Germline V CDR1 and CDR2: SNHLY, FYNNEI. V gave up 7 bases and J gave up 3 bases, with 12 bases separating them. CDR3 in amino acids: CASKSTVHYGYTF. For the CDR3, the DNA is TGTGCCAGCAAGTCGACAGTTCACTATGGCTACACCTTC. The full variable domain, completed using reference TRBV2 and TRBJ1-2, is EPEVTQTPSHQVTQMGQEVILRCVPISNHLYFYWYRQILGQKVEFLVSFYNNEISEKSEIFDDQFSVERPDGSNFTLKIRSTKLEDSAMYFCASKSTVHYGYTFGSGTRLTVV.

The chain uses TRBV6-1 and TRBJ1-5; 8 nucleotides line up with TRBD1. The CDR3 totals 19 residues. The germline V gene has CDR1 MNHNS and CDR2 SASEGT. Trimming at V came to 1 base and at J to 7 bases, leaving 18 bases not matched to a gene. The CDR3 DNA follows: TGTGCCAGCAGTGAAGGCCGTGTCACAGGGGGTAGGGTCAGGCAGCCCCAGCATTTT. Translated, it gives CASSEGRVTGGRVRQPQHF.

This clone was recorded only once. V usage is TRBV24-1 and J usage is TRBJ2-2; 7 bases map to TRBD2. CDR1 KGHDR and CDR2 SFDVKD come from the germline V gene. The CDR3 totals 15 residues. The J segment lost 6 bases and the V segment lost 4 bases, leaving 7 bases of the junction unmatched. For the CDR3, the DNA is TGTGCCACCAGTGACCCCAGGGCGGGGGCCGGGGAGCTGTTTTTT. It yields the protein CATSDPRAGAGELFF.

This sequence joins TRBV5-1 and TRBJ2-5; 8 bases align to TRBD1. There are 15 residues in the CDR3. The ends lost 1 base at V and 1 base at J; junction bases unmatched: 3. CDR1 is SGHRS and CDR2 is YFSETQ in the germline V gene. The CDR3 sequence is CASSLTGGFQETQYF. DNA of the CDR3: TGCGCCAGCAGCTTGACAGGGGGATTCCAAGAGACCCAGTACTTC.

The chain carries TRBV15 and TRBJ2-7; D gene ambiguous. The CDR3 loop spans 20 amino acids. Germline V gives CDR1 LNHNV, CDR2 YYDKDF (reference sequence). The ends were cut back, 0 bases at V and 4 bases at J, with 28 bases in the middle. In nucleotides, the CDR3 is TGTGCCACCAGCAGAGATTGGGTTTGGGTGGCAGGCCAAACAAATTACGAGCAGTACTTC. Protein product: CATSRDWVWVAGQTNYEQYF.

This clone was counted between two and nine times. The rearrangement joins TRBV30 to TRBJ2-1, with 11 bases aligning to TRBD2. CDR3 length equals 15 residues. J gave up 7 bases and V 1 base, and 6 bases lay outside the gene matches. The germline CDR1 and CDR2 sequences are GTSNPN and SVGIG (reference sequence). The CDR3 coding sequence is TGTGCCTGGAGTGGACTAGCGGGAAAGAGGAATGAGCAGTTCTTC. Translated, it gives CAWSGLAGKRNEQFF.

V gene TRBV3-1 (or the pseudogene TRBV3-2) combines with J gene TRBJ1-6, with D maybe TRBD1 (5 bases). Trimming pared 4 bases from V and 7 bases from J, leaving 11 bases between. Germline V gives CDR1 LGHDT, CDR2 YNNKEL (reference sequence). The CDR3 spans 14 residues. The CDR3 sequence is CASSPFGGNSPLHF. CDR3 in DNA: TGTGCCAGCAGCCCTTTCGGGGGGAATTCACCCCTCCACTTT.

This clone was observed a single time. The chain recombines TRBV15 with TRBJ2-2, with 12 bases fitting TRBD1. The trim removed 0 bases at V and 7 bases at J, leaving 9 bases unmatched. Germline CDR1 reads LNHNV; CDR2 reads YYDKDF (reference sequence). CDR3 length: 18 amino acids. CDR3 bases: TGTGCCACCAGCAGAGATACGGGGACAGGGGGCCTTGGCGGGGAGCTGTTTTTT. This encodes CATSRDTGTGGLGGELFF. The variable domain in full, with the rest retrieved from reference TRBV15 and TRBJ2-2, is DAMVIQNPRYQVTQFGKPVTLSCSQTLNHNVMYWYQQKSSQAPKLLFHYYDKDFNNEADTPDNFQSRRPNTSFCFLDIRSPGLGDTAMYLCATSRDTGTGGLGGELFFGEGSRLTVL.

The chain has TRBV11-3 and TRBJ1-1, with D unclear. CDR1 SGHNT and CDR2 YENEEA come from the germline V gene. The CDR3 covers 13 residues. Trimming shortened V by 5 bases and J by 4 bases, and 11 bases separated the two germline ends. The CDR3, as DNA: TGTGCCAGCAGCCCCCAGTCACGCACTGAAGCTTTCTTT. Amino acid sequence: CASSPQSRTEAFF.

This clone was seen just once. The chain has TRBV6-5 and TRBJ2-1; 14 nucleotides match TRBD2. The CDR3 is made up of 14 amino acids. Trimming cost V 6 bases and J 7 bases; bases outside gene matches: 2. Germline lookup yields CDR1 MNHEY and CDR2 SVGAGI. In nucleotides, the CDR3 is TGTGCCAGCAGGGGACTAGCGGGAGTTAATGAGCAGTTCTTC. This sequence encodes CASRGLAGVNEQFF.

The chain combines TRBV3-1 (or the pseudogene TRBV3-2) with TRBJ1-4; the D gene is possibly TRBD1 (5 bases). The V end was cut by 6 bases, the J end by 0 bases, with 8 bases between. Germline lookup yields CDR1 LGHDT and CDR2 YNNKEL (reference sequence). The CDR3 totals 14 residues. The CDR3 bases are TGTGCCAGCAGACAGGATGCAACTAATGAAAAACTGTTTTTT. As protein: CASRQDATNEKLFF.

The chain employs TRBV5-1 and TRBJ2-3; 12 bases are shared with TRBD2. Germline CDR1 reads SGHRS; CDR2 reads YFSETQ. V was clipped by 7 bases and J by 3 bases; unmatched bases: 12. The CDR3 contains 17 residues. CDR3 bases: TGCGCCAGCCGCCCCGGACTAGCGGGAACAAGGACAGATACGCAGTATTTT. Amino acids: CASRPGLAGTRTDTQYF.

This chain connects TRBV9 to TRBJ2-3; TRBD1 is a possible D gene (6 bases). The germline gives CDR1 SGDLS, CDR2 YYNGEE. V was shortened by 3 bases and J by 0 bases, with 11 bases between the two germline ends. The CDR3 consists of 15 residues. For the CDR3, the DNA is TGTGCCAGCAGCGCAGGGGCCCCTAGCACAGATACGCAGTATTTT. Its protein product is CASSAGAPSTDTQYF.

The CDR3 coding sequence is TGTGCCAGTAGTGCGGAAACAGGGGAAGAGACCCAGTACTTC. Translating it yields CASSAETGEETQYF. The chain recombines TRBV19 with TRBJ2-5; 7 bases agree with TRBD1. The CDR3 runs to 14 residues. Looked up from germline, CDR1 is LNHDA and CDR2 is SQIVND (reference sequence). With 5 bases clipped from V and 3 bases from J, the junction kept 6 bases outside the gene matches.

The V gene is TRBV7-3, the J gene TRBJ2-2; the match to TRBD2 covers 9 bases. CDR1 is SGHTA, CDR2 FQGTGA, per germline. CDR3 length equals 15 residues. V was clipped by 4 bases and J by 3 bases; unmatched bases: 3. CDR3 region: CASSSGLAYTGELFF. The CDR3 bases are TGTGCCAGCAGCTCGGGACTAGCATACACCGGGGAGCTGTTTTTT.

The rearrangement uses TRBV6-5 and TRBJ2-2; 13 bases fit TRBD2. The V gene's germline CDR1 is MNHEY and CDR2 SVGAGI. J gave up 3 bases and V 6 bases, and 1 base lay outside the gene matches. CDR3 size: 15 residues. CDR3 nucleotides: TGTGCCAGCAGAGGACTAGCGGGAGACACCGGGGAGCTGTTTTTT. Translating gives CASRGLAGDTGELFF.

V and J are TRBV7-2 and TRBJ1-6, with TRBD1 matching over 8 bases. The junction had 5 bases not matched to a gene; V was cut back by 6 bases and J by 7 bases. CDR3 length: 14 amino acids. CDR1 and CDR2 (germline): SGHTA, FQGNSA. The CDR3 reads CASSRQGSNSPLHF. The DNA of the CDR3 is TGTGCCAGCAGTCGACAGGGGTCGAATTCACCCCTCCACTTT.

The rearrangement links TRBV5-1 to TRBJ1-2; TRBD1 matches 9 bases. CDR3 size: 16 residues. CDR1 and CDR2 (germline): SGHRS, YFSETQ. After removal of 4 bases from V and 7 bases from J, the junction contained 14 bases not matched to a gene. In DNA, the CDR3 is TGCGCCAGCAGCGTACCGGGACAGGGTCAGGCGGGTGGCTACACCTTC. Residues: CASSVPGQGQAGGYTF.